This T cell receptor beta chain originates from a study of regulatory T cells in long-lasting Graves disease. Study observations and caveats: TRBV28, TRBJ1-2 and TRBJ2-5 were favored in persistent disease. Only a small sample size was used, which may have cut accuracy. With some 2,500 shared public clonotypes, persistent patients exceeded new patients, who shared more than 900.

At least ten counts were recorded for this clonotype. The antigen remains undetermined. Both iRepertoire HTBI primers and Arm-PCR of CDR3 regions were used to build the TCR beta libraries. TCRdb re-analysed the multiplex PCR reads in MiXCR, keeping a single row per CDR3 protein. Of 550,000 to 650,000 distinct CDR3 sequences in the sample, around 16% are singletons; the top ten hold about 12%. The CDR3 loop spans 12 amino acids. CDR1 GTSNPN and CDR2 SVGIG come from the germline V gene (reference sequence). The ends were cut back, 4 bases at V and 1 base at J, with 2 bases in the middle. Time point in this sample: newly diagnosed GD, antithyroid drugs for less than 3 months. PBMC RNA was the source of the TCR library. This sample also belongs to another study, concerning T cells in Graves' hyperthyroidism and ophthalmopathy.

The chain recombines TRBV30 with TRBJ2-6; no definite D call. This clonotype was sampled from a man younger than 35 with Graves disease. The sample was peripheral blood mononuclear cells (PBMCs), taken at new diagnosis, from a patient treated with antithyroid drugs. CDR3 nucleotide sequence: TGTGCCTGGAATTCTGGGGCCAACGTCCTGACTTTC. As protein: CAWNSGANVLTF. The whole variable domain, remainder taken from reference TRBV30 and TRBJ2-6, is SQTIHQWPATLVQPVGSPLSLECTVEGTSNPNLYWYRQAAGRGLQLLFYSVGIGQISSEVPQNLSASRPQDRQFILSSKKLLLSDSGFYLCAWNSGANVLTFGAGSRLTVL.